The 31 T cell receptor beta chains below come from one sample, sequenced in a study of T cells in Graves' hyperthyroidism and ophthalmopathy. The CDR3 regions of TCR beta were amplified from RNA transcripts. Carried out on the TCR CDR3, a first-round RT-PCR used the HTBI primer set. TCRdb passed the multiplex PCR reads through MiXCR, listing each CDR3 protein once. The sample contains some 510,000 distinct CDR3 sequences, about 20% of which appear only once. The sample consisted of blood. These receptors originate from a man aged 18 to 35 with Graves' hyperthyroidism.

This clonotype was seen ten or more times. The chain carries TRBV4-1 and TRBJ2-2, with a possible D match to TRBD1 (6 bases). V was shortened by 4 bases and J by 8 bases, with 17 bases between the two germline ends. The CDR3 loop spans 15 amino acids. Germline CDR1 MGHRA, CDR2 YSYEKL. DNA for the CDR3: TGCGCCAGCAGCCCTCTACAGGGTTCGACGGGGGAGCTGTTTTTT. This gives the protein CASSPLQGSTGELFF.

This clonotype is classed as medium-sized. The chain carries TRBV28 and TRBJ1-6, with D possibly matching TRBD1 (6 bases). Between the trimmed V and J ends, which lost 7 bases and 10 bases, there was a span of 14 bases. The CDR3 runs 13 residues. The V gene's germline CDR1 is MDHEN and CDR2 SYDVKM. The CDR3 sequence: CASTTVQGSPLHF. CDR3 in DNA: TGTGCCAGCACCACCGTGCAGGGGTCACCCCTCCACTTT.

Only a few counts were recorded for this clonotype. The chain recombines TRBV6-1 with TRBJ2-3; D not certain. In germline, CDR1 is MNHNS, CDR2 SASEGT. V lost 4 bases, J lost 6 bases, and 17 bases lay in between. This CDR3 has 15 residues. CDR3 loop: CASSASVGRWDTQYF. CDR3 bases: TGTGCCAGCAGTGCGTCAGTAGGACGTTGGGATACGCAGTATTTT.

The chain carries TRBV12-5 and TRBJ1-5; D call uncertain. V lost 6 bases to trimming and J lost 0 bases, with 9 bases between them. The CDR3 extends over 14 amino acids. CDR1 and CDR2 from the germline V gene are LGHNT and FRNRAP. CDR3 DNA sequence: TGTGCTAGTGGGGACTCGGGTAGCAATCAGCCCCAGCATTTT. Translating gives CASGDSGSNQPQHF.

This clonotype was counted many times. The chain combines TRBV15 with TRBJ1-5; D ambiguous. Germline V gene lookup returns CDR1 LNHNV and CDR2 YYDKDF (reference sequence). V lost 3 bases and J 6 bases, leaving 12 bases between the germline ends. The length of the CDR3 is 14 residues. The CDR3 reads CATSSLLGRQPQHF. In DNA, the CDR3 is TGTGCCACCAGCAGCTTACTAGGGCGTCAGCCCCAGCATTTT. The full variable domain, with the rest looked up from reference TRBV15 and TRBJ1-5, is DAMVIQNPRYQVTQFGKPVTLSCSQTLNHNVMYWYQQKSSQAPKLLFHYYDKDFNNEADTPDNFQSRRPNTSFCFLDIRSPGLGDTAMYLCATSSLLGRQPQHFGDGTRLSIL.

The CDR3 DNA follows: TGCGCCAGCAGCTTGGAACAGGGGATGAACACTGAAGCTTTCTTT. As protein: CASSLEQGMNTEAFF. The chain has TRBV5-1 and TRBJ1-1; 7 bases agree with TRBD1. V shed 0 bases, J shed 0 bases, and the junction held 2 bases outside the gene matches. This CDR3 comprises 15 residues. CDR1 and CDR2 (germline): SGHRS, YFSETQ.

This clonotype has just a few counts. The chain is built from TRBV11-2 and TRBJ2-7; 12 nucleotides align to TRBD2. Germline CDR1 SGHAT, CDR2 FQNNGV. The CDR3 spans 16 residues. Trimming took 3 bases from V and 1 from J; bases not matched to a gene: 4. The CDR3: CASSLTSGGESYEQYF. The CDR3 DNA reads TGTGCCAGCAGCTTGACTAGCGGGGGAGAATCCTACGAGCAGTACTTC.

This clonotype was counted between two and nine times. This chain joins TRBV5-4 and TRBJ2-5; D is possibly TRBD1 (6 bases). CDR3 length: 14 amino acids. CDR1 is SGHNT, CDR2 YYREEE, per germline (reference sequence). The V end lost 4 bases, the J end lost 2 bases, and 12 bases lay between the germline ends. The CDR3 protein is CASSPRQEQETQYF. CDR3 DNA sequence: TGTGCCAGCAGCCCCCGACAGGAGCAAGAGACCCAGTACTTC.

With regard to this clonotype: A read error may account for a junction end that differs from germline. This chain links TRBV27 with TRBJ2-7; weak D call: TRBD1 (6 bases). The CDR3 runs to 15 residues. CDR1 and CDR2 (germline): MNHEY, SMNVEV (reference sequence). The CDR3 nucleotides are TGTGCCAACAGTTTATTCCAGGGGCTCGTGGACGAGCAGTACTTC. It yields the protein CANSLFQGLVDEQYF.

This clonotype was seen at least ten times. V gene TRBV12-3 or TRBV12-4 combines with J gene TRBJ1-2; 10 bases align to TRBD1. V was clipped by 6 bases and J by 7 bases; unmatched bases: 5. The CDR3 extends over 13 amino acids. CDR3 sequence (DNA): TGTGCCAGCAGCAAGGACAGGGGGACTGGCTACACCTTC. It codes for CASSKDRGTGYTF.

This clonotype was seen many times. The chain couples TRBV7-9 to TRBJ1-1, with D unresolved. The length of the CDR3 is 13 residues. The germline CDR1 and CDR2 sequences are SEHNR and FQNEAQ (reference sequence). Trimming pared 1 base from V and 4 bases from J, leaving 7 bases between. CDR3 sequence (DNA): TGTGCCAGCAGCTTAGGCCAGTTCACTGAAGCTTTCTTT. Protein: CASSLGQFTEAFF.

Only a few counts were recorded for this clonotype. This chain's CDR3 is CASSGLVQGITYEQYF. CDR3 in DNA: TGTGCCAGCAGCGGACTCGTACAGGGGATTACCTACGAGCAGTACTTC. J is TRBJ2-7 and V is TRBV2; TRBD1 agrees at 7 bases. The CDR3 extends over 16 amino acids. V shed 6 bases and J 2 bases; nucleotides not matched to a gene: 13. The V gene's germline CDR1 is SNHLY and CDR2 FYNNEI.

This sequence joins TRBV10-3 and TRBJ2-5; the match to TRBD2 covers 9 bases. CDR3 length equals 15 residues. The germline V gene has CDR1 ENHRY and CDR2 SYGVKD. After removal of 7 bases from V and 0 bases from J, the junction contained 6 bases not matched to a gene. As DNA, the CDR3 is TGTGCCATCAAAACAAGCGGGGGGTACCAAGAGACCCAGTACTTC. This codes for CAIKTSGGYQETQYF.

This chain joins TRBV19 and TRBJ1-2; maybe TRBD1 (5 bases). The ends were cut back, 4 bases at V and 7 bases at J, with 28 bases in the middle. Germline V gives CDR1 LNHDA, CDR2 SQIVND (reference sequence). The CDR3 covers 18 residues. DNA for the CDR3: TGTGCCAGTAGTAAAACGCAGTCCCTCGGGGCAGGAGTAAGTGGCTACACCTTC. Its translation: CASSKTQSLGAGVSGYTF.

The V call is TRBV11-2, the J call TRBJ2-7; the D is unclear. Deletions cut 4 bases from V and 0 bases from J, with 10 bases between. Germline V lookup: CDR1 SGHAT, CDR2 FQNNGV. The CDR3 consists of 14 residues. The CDR3: CASSSAADSYEQYF. Here the CDR3 DNA reads TGTGCCAGCAGCTCCGCGGCGGACTCCTACGAGCAGTACTTC.

Ten or more counts support this clonotype. The chain combines TRBV19 with TRBJ1-5, with unresolved D. There are 15 residues in the CDR3. V was pared by 1 base and J by 6 bases, with 13 bases between. Germline CDR1 and CDR2: LNHDA and SQIVND (reference sequence). The CDR3 DNA follows: TGTGCCAGTAGTATAGCGCCCGGGGAAGGTCAGCCCCAGCATTTT. Residues: CASSIAPGEGQPQHF.

V gene TRBV12-5 combines with J gene TRBJ2-4; D gene uncertain. This CDR3 spans 18 amino acids. Per germline, CDR1 LGHNT and CDR2 FRNRAP. The germline V and J ends were trimmed by 3 bases and 5 bases, with 23 bases remaining between them. CDR3 sequence: CASGFQAIPELPENIQYF. The CDR3 DNA follows: TGTGCTAGTGGTTTTCAGGCCATTCCTGAACTGCCCGAAAACATTCAGTACTTC. Variable domain in full (rest from reference TRBV12-5 and TRBJ2-4): DARVTQTPRHKVTEMGQEVTMRCQPILGHNTVFWYRQTMMQGLELLAYFRNRAPLDDSGMPKDRFSAEMPDATLATLKIQPSEPRDSAVYFCASGFQAIPELPENIQYFGAGTRLSVL.

CDR3 nucleotide sequence: TGCAGTGCTAGATCTTTTACAGGGGGCTCCGAGCAGTACTTC. Protein sequence: CSARSFTGGSEQYF. This rearrangement joins TRBV20-1 to TRBJ2-7; 9 positions agree with TRBD1. V was clipped by 2 bases and J by 6 bases; unmatched bases: 8. Germline CDR1 DFQATT, CDR2 SNEGSKA (reference sequence). The CDR3 has 14 amino acids.

This clonotype turned up a few times. The V gene is TRBV20-1, the J gene TRBJ1-2; 7 bases line up with TRBD1. CDR1 and CDR2 from the germline V gene are DFQATT and SNEGSKA (reference sequence). The CDR3 consists of 15 residues. Trimming removed 4 bases from V and 2 bases from J; junction bases left unmatched: 10. The CDR3 nucleotides are TGCAGTGCTACCTTGGACAGGCCTACCAACTATGGCTACACCTTC. Its translation: CSATLDRPTNYGYTF.

About this clonotype itself: Its ends do not fully match the called genes, so a read error is possible. This chain links TRBV19 with TRBJ1-1, with 7 positions matching TRBD1. The CDR3 length is 15 residues. Germline V gives CDR1 LNHDA, CDR2 SQIVND (reference sequence). Here the CDR3 reads CASSIFKGGGTEVFF. DNA for the CDR3: TGTGCCAGTAGTATTTTCAAGGGAGGGGGCACTGAAGTTTTCTTT.

The V gene is TRBV4-2, the J gene TRBJ2-2, with D unresolved. CDR3 length equals 15 residues. V lost 1 base, J lost 4 bases, and 10 bases lay in between. CDR1 and CDR2 from the germline V gene are LGHNA and YNFKEQ. CDR3: CASSQGWSSTGELFF. CDR3 nucleotides: TGTGCCAGCAGCCAAGGGTGGTCTAGCACCGGGGAGCTGTTTTTT.

The chain employs TRBV20-1 and TRBJ2-5; no reliable D call. The CDR3 runs to 13 residues. The germline V and J ends were trimmed by 3 bases and 1 base, with 9 bases remaining between them. The V gene's germline CDR1 is DFQATT and CDR2 SNEGSKA (reference sequence). The CDR3 DNA reads TGCAGTGCTAGTCCGCCACCCCAAGAGACCCAGTACTTC. As protein: CSASPPPQETQYF.

The chain is built from TRBV6-1 and TRBJ1-1; the D is unclear. Trimming removed 0 bases from V and 3 bases from J, with 17 bases in between. The CDR3 spans 17 residues. From germline, CDR1 is MNHNS and CDR2 SASEGT. The CDR3 sequence is CASSEALLEARDTEAFF. DNA for the CDR3: TGTGCCAGCAGTGAAGCGCTTCTGGAGGCGCGGGACACTGAAGCTTTCTTT.

The chain couples TRBV10-1 to TRBJ1-2, with 8 bases fitting TRBD1. Germline V lookup: CDR1 WNHNN, CDR2 SYGVQD (reference sequence). This CDR3 is 13 amino acids long. The J segment lost 4 bases and the V segment lost 4 bases, leaving 2 bases of the junction unmatched. CDR3 nucleotides: TGCGCCAGCAGTGCGGGACAGGCCTATGGCTACACCTTC. Translated: CASSAGQAYGYTF.

The rearrangement joins TRBV12-3 or TRBV12-4 to TRBJ1-6, with 9 bases fitting TRBD1. The CDR3 totals 15 residues. V gave up 5 bases and J gave up 7 bases; unmatched junction bases: 6. The CDR3 loop reads CASSLWDRDNSPLHF. CDR3 in DNA: TGTGCCAGCAGTCTCTGGGACAGGGACAATTCACCCCTCCACTTT.

The CDR3 sequence is CASSTNQGAGYKNIQYF. In nucleotides, the CDR3 is TGCGCCAGCAGCACCAACCAGGGGGCAGGGTACAAAAACATTCAGTACTTC. The chain links TRBV5-1 to TRBJ2-4, with 8 bases lining up with TRBD1. V lost 4 bases and J lost 3; bases outside the gene matches: 12. The V gene's germline CDR1 is SGHRS and CDR2 YFSETQ. The CDR3 loop spans 17 amino acids.

The chain carries TRBV29-1 and TRBJ1-2, with TRBD1 as a possible D gene (6 bases). V dropped 7 bases and J dropped 3 bases, with 21 bases sitting between them. Germline values: CDR1 SQVTM, CDR2 ANQGSEA. The CDR3 has 15 amino acids. The CDR3 here is CSASPGQSQDYGYTF. The CDR3, as DNA: TGCAGCGCCTCACCCGGACAGAGCCAAGACTATGGCTACACCTTC.

This clonotype was recorded once. The chain couples TRBV27 to TRBJ2-1; D may correspond to TRBD1 or TRBD2 (5 bases each). The V gene lost 6 bases and the J gene lost 7 bases, with 19 bases spanning the gap. This CDR3 spans 15 amino acids. Germline-derived CDR1 and CDR2 are MNHEY and SMNVEV (reference sequence). The CDR3: CASSTGTGFWNEQFF. The CDR3 DNA is TGTGCCAGCAGCACGGGGACCGGATTTTGGAATGAGCAGTTCTTC.

Regarding this clonotype: A much larger clone differs by one base, so this may be a read error. The gene calls are TRBV6-1 and TRBJ1-5; unclear D gene. Trimming took off 6 bases at V and 2 bases at J, with 17 bases between the two ends. This CDR3 has 16 residues. The germline gives CDR1 MNHNS, CDR2 SASEGT. The CDR3 bases are TGTGCCAGCAGGCTAGGGCAGGTCGTTGGCAATCAGCCCCAGCATTTT. This translates into CASRLGQVVGNQPQHF.

With respect to this clonotype: Possible read error: a much larger clone is one base away. The chain uses TRBV6-5 and TRBJ2-2, with D tentatively TRBD1 or TRBD2 (6 bases each). The CDR3 runs 13 residues. CDR1 MNHEY and CDR2 SVGAGI come from the germline V gene. The CDR3 sequence is CASSYGDTGGLFF. For the CDR3, the DNA is TGTGCCAGCAGTTACGGGGACACCGGGGGGCTGTTTTTT.

At least ten counts were recorded for this clonotype. The J gene is TRBJ2-5, the V gene TRBV28, with TRBD2 matching over 9 bases. V was pared by 3 bases and J by 4 bases, with 9 bases of the junction left unmatched. CDR1 MDHEN and CDR2 SYDVKM come from the germline V gene. The CDR3 totals 16 residues. In nucleotides, the CDR3 is TGTGCCAGCAGTTTCGGGGAGGCGGGGGGGCCAGAGACCCAGTACTTC. As protein: CASSFGEAGGPETQYF.